These 5 T cell receptor beta chains came from one sample sequenced in a study of pediatric ulcerative colitis. Profiled with immunoSEQ multiplex PCR; TCRdb holds only in-frame clones, not every one. The sample holds around 22,000 clones; about two thirds are singletons and the top ten take 15% to 19%. The rectum was sampled with one to two pinch biopsies at colonoscopy. The sequencing sample was made of gut tissue. Source of these receptors: a boy younger than 18 with severe ulcerative colitis.

This clone was counted between two and nine times. Its ends do not fully match the called genes, so a read error is possible. J is TRBJ1-1 and V is TRBV7-7, with D hard to call. This CDR3 is 13 amino acids long. Germline lookup yields CDR1 SSHAT and CDR2 FNYEAQ (reference sequence). The CDR3 spells CASSLSRSTEAFF. Written as DNA, the CDR3 is TGTGCTAGCAGCCTAAGCCGGAGCACTGAAGCTTTCTTT.

The CDR3 nucleotides read TGCAGCGTTGATCTTCAACGGGGGGCGATCAACAATGAGCAGTTCTTC. This codes for CSVDLQRGAINNEQFF. The V call is TRBV29-1, the J call TRBJ2-1, with D tentatively TRBD2 (7 bases). Germline CDR1 is SQVTM and CDR2 is ANQGSEA. V was cut by 3 bases and J by 5 bases, with 20 bases left in between. The CDR3 length is 16 residues.

This clone came up a few times. This CDR3 is CASLPGLPNQPQHF. The CDR3 DNA follows: TGCGCCAGCTTACCGGGACTCCCAAATCAGCCCCAGCATTTT. This chain links TRBV23-1 with TRBJ1-5; tentatively, D is TRBD1 (5 bases). TRBV23-1 is filed as an ORF, its function uncertain. Between the trimmed V and J ends, which lost 8 bases and 4 bases, there was a span of 15 bases. The CDR3 runs to 14 residues.

This sequence joins TRBV5-1 and TRBJ1-2, with 8 bases matching TRBD1. CDR1 is SGHRS and CDR2 is YFSETQ in the germline V gene. The CDR3 loop spans 14 amino acids. J gave up 6 bases and V 2 bases, and 6 bases lay outside the gene matches. CDR3 amino acids: CASSLGQGTHGYTF. DNA for the CDR3: TGCGCCAGCAGCTTAGGACAGGGAACGCATGGCTACACCTTC.

The sample holds one count of this clone. The chain uses TRBV4-3 and TRBJ1-2; D might be TRBD1 (5 bases). Trimming left V 0 bases short and J 8 bases short, with 13 bases between. The CDR3 is 14 residues long. CDR1 is LGHNA and CDR2 is YSLEER in the germline V gene. CDR3 bases: TGCGCCAGCAGCCAAGATCTGGGACTAACGGGCTACACCTTC. This encodes CASSQDLGLTGYTF.